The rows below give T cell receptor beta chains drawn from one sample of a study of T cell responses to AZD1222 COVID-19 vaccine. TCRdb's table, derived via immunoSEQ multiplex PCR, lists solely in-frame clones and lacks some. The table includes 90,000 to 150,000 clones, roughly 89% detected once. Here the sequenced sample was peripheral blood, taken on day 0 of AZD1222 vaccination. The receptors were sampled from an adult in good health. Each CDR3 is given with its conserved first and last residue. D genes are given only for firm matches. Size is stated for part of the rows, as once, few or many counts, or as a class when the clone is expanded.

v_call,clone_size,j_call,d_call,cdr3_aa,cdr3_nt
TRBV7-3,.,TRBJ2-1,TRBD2,CASSLTVAGAYNEQFF,TGTGCCAGCAGCTTAACGGTAGCGGGAGCGTACAATGAGCAGTTCTTC
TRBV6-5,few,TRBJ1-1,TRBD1,CASSLRDRGNTEAFF,TGTGCCAGCAGTCTTAGGGACAGGGGGAACACTGAAGCTTTCTTT
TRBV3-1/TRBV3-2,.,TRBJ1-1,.,CASSQYPQWNTEAFF,TGTGCCAGCAGCCAATACCCGCAGTGGAACACTGAAGCTTTCTTT
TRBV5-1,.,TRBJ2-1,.,CASSAGQSSYNEQFF,TGCGCCAGCAGCGCGGGACAGAGCTCCTACAATGAGCAGTTCTTC
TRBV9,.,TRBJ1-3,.,CASSVNNLGPGNTIYF,TGTGCCAGCAGCGTTAACAACCTTGGCCCTGGAAACACCATATATTTT
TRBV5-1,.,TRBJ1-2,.,CASSLGSTQLGYTF,TGCGCCAGCAGCTTGGGATCCACCCAACTGGGCTACACCTTC
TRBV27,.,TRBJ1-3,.,CASSFGGSSGNTIYF,TGTGCCAGCAGTTTCGGCGGCAGCTCTGGAAACACCATATATTTT
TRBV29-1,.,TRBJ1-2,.,CSVRGVGRDGYTF,TGCAGCGTCCGAGGGGTGGGCAGAGATGGCTACACCTTC
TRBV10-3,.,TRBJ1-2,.,CAISESWGKEASYGYTF,TGTGCCATCAGTGAGTCTTGGGGAAAGGAGGCCAGCTATGGCTACACCTTC
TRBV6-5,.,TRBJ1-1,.,CASRNMGAGHTEAFF,TGTGCCAGCAGGAACATGGGGGCCGGACACACTGAAGCTTTCTTT
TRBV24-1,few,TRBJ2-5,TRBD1,CATSDPRQGATGEALGETQYF,TGTGCCACCAGTGATCCGCGACAGGGGGCAACGGGAGAGGCCCTCGGAGAGACCCAGTACTTC
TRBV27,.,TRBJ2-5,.,CASSYWAKETQYF,TGTGCCAGCAGTTATTGGGCAAAAGAGACCCAGTACTTC
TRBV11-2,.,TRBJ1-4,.,CASSFSQGNNEKLFF,TGTGCCAGCAGCTTTTCGCAGGGGAATAATGAAAAACTGTTTTTT
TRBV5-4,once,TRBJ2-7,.,CASSFISGGGTYEQYF,TGTGCCAGCAGCTTCATCAGCGGAGGAGGGACCTACGAGCAGTACTTC
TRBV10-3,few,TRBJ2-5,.,CAIKHDGRETQYF,TGTGCCATCAAACACGACGGGCGAGAGACCCAGTACTTC
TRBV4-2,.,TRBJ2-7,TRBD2,CASSRDYYYEQYF,TGTGCCAGCAGCCGGGACTATTACTACGAGCAGTACTTC
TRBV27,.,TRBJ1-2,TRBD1,CASSPLPGTGNGYTF,TGTGCCAGCAGCCCTCTCCCCGGGACAGGGAATGGCTACACCTTC
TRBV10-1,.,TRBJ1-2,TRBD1,CASPHQGGDYGYTF,TGCGCCAGCCCCCATCAAGGGGGCGACTATGGCTACACCTTC
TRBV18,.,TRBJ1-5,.,CASSPLTVLSNQPQHF,TGTGCCAGCTCACCACTAACAGTTTTGAGCAATCAGCCCCAGCATTTT
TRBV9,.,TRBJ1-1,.,CASSDNPTEAFF,TGTGCCAGCAGCGACAATCCCACTGAAGCTTTCTTT